This is a list of T cell receptor beta chains from one sample in a study of shared clonotypes between healthy human individuals. This table comes from immunoSEQ multiplex PCR, and its TCRdb copy is limited to in-frame clones, with some not included. The data show some 650,000 clones, about 96% seen once. Sequencing was performed on naive CD4+ T cells sorted from blood. The source is a young woman in good health. CDR3s include the opening cysteine and the closing phenylalanine or tryptophan. D genes are given only for firm matches. Some rows mark clone size as missing; the rest say once, few, many or name a class of expanded clone.

v_call: TRBV4-2
cdr3_length: 16
clone_size: .
d_call: .
j_call: TRBJ2-3
cdr3_aa: CASSQDPLRDVDTQYF
cdr3_nt: TGTGCCAGCAGCCAAGATCCCCTGCGGGATGTTGATACGCAGTATTTT

v_call: TRBV9
cdr3_length: 12
clone_size: .
d_call: .
j_call: TRBJ1-1
cdr3_aa: CASSALGQRPFF
cdr3_nt: TGTGCCAGCAGCGCCCTTGGGCAGCGTCCGTTCTTT

v_call: TRBV5-4
cdr3_length: 16
clone_size: once
d_call: TRBD1
j_call: TRBJ2-5
cdr3_aa: CASNDRAGGFQETQYF
cdr3_nt: TGTGCCAGCAACGACAGGGCAGGGGGCTTCCAAGAGACCCAGTACTTC

v_call: TRBV7-2
cdr3_length: 12
clone_size: .
d_call: .
j_call: TRBJ1-2
cdr3_aa: CASSLGDYGYTF
cdr3_nt: TGTGCCAGCAGCTTAGGGGACTATGGCTACACCTTC

v_call: TRBV19
cdr3_length: 14
clone_size: .
d_call: .
j_call: TRBJ1-4
cdr3_aa: CASSPAGKSGKLFF
cdr3_nt: TGTGCCAGTAGCCCAGCGGGAAAAAGCGGAAAACTGTTTTTT

v_call: TRBV6-5
cdr3_length: 16
clone_size: .
d_call: .
j_call: TRBJ1-2
cdr3_aa: CASSSNPLGWNYGYTF
cdr3_nt: TGCGCCAGCAGTTCCAATCCCTTGGGGTGGAACTATGGCTACACCTTC

v_call: TRBV11-2
cdr3_length: 16
clone_size: .
d_call: TRBD1
j_call: TRBJ1-6
cdr3_aa: CASSSVRDRDNSPLHF
cdr3_nt: TGTGCCAGCAGCTCTGTCCGGGACAGAGATAATTCACCCCTCCACTTT

v_call: TRBV29-1
cdr3_length: 13
clone_size: .
d_call: TRBD1
j_call: TRBJ1-4
cdr3_aa: CSARGQGLEKLFF
cdr3_nt: TGCAGCGCTCGAGGACAGGGTTTGGAAAAACTGTTTTTT

v_call: TRBV6-5
cdr3_length: 16
clone_size: .
d_call: TRBD1
j_call: TRBJ2-5
cdr3_aa: CASSYSTGVRGETQYF
cdr3_nt: TGTGCCAGCAGTTACTCGACAGGGGTGAGAGGGGAGACCCAGTACTTC

v_call: TRBV13
cdr3_length: 16
clone_size: .
d_call: .
j_call: TRBJ2-1
cdr3_aa: CASSLNTDSSYNEQFF
cdr3_nt: TGTGCCAGCAGCTTAAATACGGATAGCTCCTACAATGAGCAGTTCTTC

v_call: TRBV5-1
cdr3_length: 15
clone_size: .
d_call: TRBD1
j_call: TRBJ2-1
cdr3_aa: CASSSTGTGINEQFF
cdr3_nt: TGCGCCAGCAGCTCAACCGGGACAGGGATAAATGAGCAGTTCTTC